This T cell receptor (beta chain) was captured by sequencing in a study of blood T cell repertoires in COVID-19 (dated by TCRdb to the early 2020s). For the study in its entirety: Samples from collaborators originated in the United States, Italy and Spain and spanned both the acute and convalescent phases of COVID-19. Samples came from the ongoing ImmuneRACE study (first 160 participants) plus 1,254 subjects from 6 global collaborators. The dataset comprised deeply sampled blood TCRbeta repertoires from subjects exposed to, actively infected with, or recovered from COVID-19. The repertoires were released in a freely available public database intended as a resource for research on the immune response to SARS-CoV-2. Where available, HLA class I and class II types were taken from metadata supplied by the sample provider and were not determined by assay-based typing. A de-identified subject ID, COVID-19 status, age in years and sex were almost always included in the sample metadata. The material from the prospective study consisted of cDNA or gDNA derived from T cells, B-cell-depleted T cells, or PBMCs. Beyond this particular receptor, the publication reports: The quantity of clinical and demographic metadata differed by source and by participant and was supplied without curation.

This clone came up a few times. Its antigen target is currently unknown. No much larger clonotype is one base removed from it; base qualities were not supplied. Inclusive of the bounding cysteine and phenylalanine, the CDR3 is 15 residues long. The retained sequence is limited to the CDR3, 45 bases, with the frame set at the first base. V loses 3 bases of germline sequence and J loses 5 bases, and the interval between the two ends is 15 bases. CDR1 is given as SGHTA and CDR2 as FQGNSA, both from the germline V gene. TCRbeta CDR3 regions were amplified from genomic DNA by means of the immunoSEQ Assay, a bias-controlled multiplex PCR. For the original study's pipeline: Within the assay, amplification of reference gene primers was used to estimate how many nucleated cells each sample contained. Sequence reads were collapsed and filtered to measure the absolute abundance of every unique TCRbeta CDR3 rearrangement. For each sample, productive Simpson clonality was calculated as the square root of Simpson's diversity index across productive rearrangements. Sourced from immuneACCESS, this table was stored by TCRdb with only in-frame sequences that have V and J called. A share of the clones is absent; for the studies checked, an unresolved V gene accounts for under half, and the remainder has no known explanation. That table furnishes V, J and clone size, whereas the DNA furnished D and trimming. Within this sample are 150,000 to 200,000 clones, with more than 80% of them counted one time only. The ten largest clones add up to around 9.9% of the sample.

Collaborating institutions collected whole blood in K2EDTA tubes following their own protocols. For TCRbeta analysis, collaborator samples were shipped as frozen whole blood, as isolated PBMCs, or as DNA extracted from either sample type. The sequence links TRBV7-2 to TRBJ2-3; tentative D gene TRBD2, with 5 bases matching. The sequenced sample consisted of peripheral blood. This receptor was obtained from a human donor in a cohort sampled during active COVID-19. The DNA sequence is given as TGTGCCAGCAGCTTCGGCGTTCTGGCGGGAGATACGCAGTATTTT. This gives the protein CASSFGVLAGDTQYF. The variable domain in full, with residues beyond the CDR3 obtained from the reference TRBV7-2 and TRBJ2-3 genes, is GAGVSQSPSNKVTEKGKDVELRCDPISGHTALYWYRQSLGQGLEFLIYFQGNSAPDKSGLPSDRFSAERTGGSVSTLTIQRTQQEDSAVYLCASSFGVLAGDTQYFGPGTRLTVL.